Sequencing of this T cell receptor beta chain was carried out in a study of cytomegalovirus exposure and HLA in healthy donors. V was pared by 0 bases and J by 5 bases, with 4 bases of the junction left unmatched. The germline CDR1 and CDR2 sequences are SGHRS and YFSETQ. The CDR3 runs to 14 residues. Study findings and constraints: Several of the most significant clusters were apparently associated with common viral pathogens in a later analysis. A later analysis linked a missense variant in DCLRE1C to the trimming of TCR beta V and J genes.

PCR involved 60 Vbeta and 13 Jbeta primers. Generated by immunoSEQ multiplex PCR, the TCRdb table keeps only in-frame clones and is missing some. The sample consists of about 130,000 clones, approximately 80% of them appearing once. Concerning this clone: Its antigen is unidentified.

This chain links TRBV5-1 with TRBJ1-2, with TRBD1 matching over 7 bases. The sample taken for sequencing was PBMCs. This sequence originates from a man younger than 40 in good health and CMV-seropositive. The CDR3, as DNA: TGCGCCAGCAGCTTGGCCGACAGGGCTTATGGCTACACCTTC. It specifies CASSLADRAYGYTF.